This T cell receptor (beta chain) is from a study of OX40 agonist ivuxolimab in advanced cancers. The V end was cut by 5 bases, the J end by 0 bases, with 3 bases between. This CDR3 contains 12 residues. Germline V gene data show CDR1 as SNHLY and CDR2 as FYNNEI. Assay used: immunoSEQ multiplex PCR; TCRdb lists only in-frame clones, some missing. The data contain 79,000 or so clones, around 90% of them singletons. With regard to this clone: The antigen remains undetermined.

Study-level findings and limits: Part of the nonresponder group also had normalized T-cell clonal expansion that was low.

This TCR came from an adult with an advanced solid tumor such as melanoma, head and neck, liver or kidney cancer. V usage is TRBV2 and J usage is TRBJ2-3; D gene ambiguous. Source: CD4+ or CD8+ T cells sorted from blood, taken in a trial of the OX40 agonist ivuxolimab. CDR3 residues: CASSLSTDTQYF. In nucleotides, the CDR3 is TGTGCCAGCAGTTTGAGCACAGATACGCAGTATTTT.